Listed below are T cell receptor beta chains from one sample, sequenced in a study of T cell responses to AZD1222 COVID-19 vaccine. The protocol was immunoSEQ multiplex PCR, while the TCRdb copy is restricted to in-frame clones and leaves out a portion. The sample has more than 90,000 clones; about 87% are singletons. The material was peripheral blood, obtained 28 days after the second AZD1222 dose. Every receptor here comes from an adult who received the AZD1222 COVID-19 vaccine. Both conserved end residues are part of each CDR3. D genes are given only for firm matches. Size is omitted from some rows. Given values are once, few, many or a class for expanded clones.

DNA	CDR3	D	V	J	size
TGTGCCTGGAGGGTACAGGGAACGACTCAGCCCCAGCATTTT	CAWRVQGTTQPQHF	.	TRBV30	TRBJ1-5	.
TGTGCCATCAGTGAGACTAGCGGGGGCACCGGGGAGCTGTTTTTT	CAISETSGGTGELFF	TRBD2	TRBV10-3	TRBJ2-2	.
TGTGCCAGCAGTTTTGGTGGTCAGCCCCAGCATTTT	CASSFGGQPQHF	.	TRBV12-3/TRBV12-4	TRBJ1-5	.
TGTGCCAGTAGTTCCGGACAGGGCAACACCATATATTTT	CASSSGQGNTIYF	TRBD1	TRBV19	TRBJ1-3	.
TGTGCCAGCAGCCAAGACCCTGGGGGTCCGGGCTCTGGGGCCAACGTCCTGACTTTC	CASSQDPGGPGSGANVLTF	.	TRBV4-2	TRBJ2-6	.
TGTGCCAGCTCACCAGGGTCCGGGGAGCTGTTTTTT	CASSPGSGELFF	.	TRBV18	TRBJ2-2	.
TGTGCCAGCAGCCTCGACAGGGCCTACGAGCAGTACTTC	CASSLDRAYEQYF	TRBD1	TRBV6-1	TRBJ2-7	.
TGTGCCAGCAGTGGAGACAGGTCGGGCTTTGCCGGGCTTAGCAATCAGCCCCAGCATTTT	CASSGDRSGFAGLSNQPQHF	.	TRBV6-2/TRBV6-3	TRBJ1-5	once
TGTGCCTGGGGGGGTTACACAGATACGCAGTATTTT	CAWGGYTDTQYF	.	TRBV30	TRBJ2-3	.
TGTGCCATCACCCCGAGGCGGGAGAACACTGAAGCTTTCTTT	CAITPRRENTEAFF	.	TRBV10-3	TRBJ1-1	few
TGTGCCAGCAGGTACCCCGGGATACCCCGTACTGAAGCTTTCTTT	CASRYPGIPRTEAFF	.	TRBV6-5	TRBJ1-1	.
TGTGCCAGCAGCACAAATGGGGGACTCGGGAACACCATATATTTT	CASSTNGGLGNTIYF	.	TRBV7-9	TRBJ1-3	.
TGTGCCACCCGTAAAGGGGCTAATGAAAAACTGTTTTTT	CATRKGANEKLFF	.	TRBV27	TRBJ1-4	.
TGTGCCAGCAGCCCTGGTCGCAGGTTGAACACTGAAGCTTTCTTT	CASSPGRRLNTEAFF	.	TRBV7-8	TRBJ1-1	.
TGTGCCAGCAGCCCTATAAGTGGGGGCGCGAATGGCTACACCTTC	CASSPISGGANGYTF	.	TRBV16	TRBJ1-2	.
TGTGCCAGCAGTTACTCAGTCGGGAACTATGGCTACACCTTC	CASSYSVGNYGYTF	.	TRBV6-5	TRBJ1-2	once
TGTGCCAGCAGCCAGGGACCAGGCGCCATCTATGGCTACACCTTC	CASSQGPGAIYGYTF	.	TRBV6-4	TRBJ1-2	.
TGTGCCAGCACAATAACAAGCAATGAGCAGTTCTTC	CASTITSNEQFF	.	TRBV6-5	TRBJ2-1	.
TGTGCCAGCAGCCCGACAAGTGGGCCGGCGGGAGATACGCAGTATTTT	CASSPTSGPAGDTQYF	.	TRBV5-4	TRBJ2-3	once
TGTGCCAGCAGCCCCAGCGGCCAATCGGGTACGCAGTATTTT	CASSPSGQSGTQYF	.	TRBV3-1/TRBV3-2	TRBJ2-3	.
TGTGCCAGCAGCCTAGGACTAGCGGGGAATGAGCAGTTCTTC	CASSLGLAGNEQFF	TRBD2	TRBV7-2	TRBJ2-1	.
TGTGCCAGCAGCCCTCGGACAGGGGGCCGCTATGGCTACACCTTC	CASSPRTGGRYGYTF	TRBD1	TRBV9	TRBJ1-2	.
TGTGCCAGCAGGCCGCCAGGGGCAGCGAACGAGCAGTACTTC	CASRPPGAANEQYF	.	TRBV2	TRBJ2-7	.
TGTGCCAGCAGCGCGGGGGACTCCTGGACCTACAATGAGCAGTTCTTC	CASSAGDSWTYNEQFF	.	TRBV9	TRBJ2-1	once
TGTGCCAGCAGCTTTCGTTGCAATCAGCCCCAGCATTTT	CASSFRCNQPQHF	.	TRBV5-4	TRBJ1-5	.
TGTGCCAGCAGCTTAGGTTTTGGGGCAGACAACTATGGCTACACCTTC	CASSLGFGADNYGYTF	.	TRBV7-3	TRBJ1-2	once
TGTGCCAGCACCGCAGCCGTCTCCTATAATTCACCCCTCCACTTT	CASTAAVSYNSPLHF	.	TRBV4-2	TRBJ1-6	.
TGTGCCAGCAGAGCTAGCGGGGGCGCCTACGAGCAGTACTTC	CASRASGGAYEQYF	TRBD2	TRBV27	TRBJ2-7	.
TGTGCCAGCAGTGTCTGGGGACAGGGTGCCTATGGCTACACCTTC	CASSVWGQGAYGYTF	TRBD1	TRBV2	TRBJ1-2	.
TGTGCCACCAGTGACCTGGACACCAACTATGGCTACACCTTC	CATSDLDTNYGYTF	.	TRBV24-1	TRBJ1-2	.
TGTGCCAGCAGCCAAGGCCTTCTCCACAATGAGCAGTTCTTC	CASSQGLLHNEQFF	.	TRBV4-2	TRBJ2-1	many
TGTGCCAGCAGCATCAGAAGCGGAGCCTACAATGAGCAGTTCTTC	CASSIRSGAYNEQFF	.	TRBV7-3	TRBJ2-1	.
TGTGCCAGCAGCACCACTAGCGGGAGGGCCGACGAGCAGTACTTC	CASSTTSGRADEQYF	TRBD2	TRBV7-2	TRBJ2-7	.
TGTGCCAGCTCACCCCTTAGAACCGGGGCCATGAACACTGAAGCTTTCTTT	CASSPLRTGAMNTEAFF	.	TRBV18	TRBJ1-1	once
TGTGCCAGCAGGGGGGCCTGGGGCACCGGGGAGCTGTTTTTT	CASRGAWGTGELFF	.	TRBV27	TRBJ2-2	once
TGCGCCAGCAGCTTATTTATCAGGGGACCTAACACCGGGGAGCTGTTTTTT	CASSLFIRGPNTGELFF	.	TRBV5-1	TRBJ2-2	.
TGTGCCAGCAGCTTCCGACAGGGGGACTATGGCTACACCTTC	CASSFRQGDYGYTF	TRBD1	TRBV5-4	TRBJ1-2	.
TGTGCCAGCAGCGGTCACAGGGGGAGAGCTAATGAAAAACTGTTTTTT	CASSGHRGRANEKLFF	TRBD1	TRBV5-5	TRBJ1-4	.
TGTGCCAGCAGTTTTGGGGCAGGGGTGCATCAGCCCCAGCATTTT	CASSFGAGVHQPQHF	.	TRBV27	TRBJ1-5	.
TGTGCCAGCAGTTCGGGACAGACTTACGAAGCTTTCTTT	CASSSGQTYEAFF	TRBD1	TRBV12-3/TRBV12-4	TRBJ1-1	.
TGTGCCAGCAGTTTGGGTTCTGAGTACGAGCAGTACTTC	CASSLGSEYEQYF	.	TRBV12-3/TRBV12-4	TRBJ2-7	.
TGTGCCAGCAGCACCGGGACAGGGGTTTCCTACGAGCAGTACTTC	CASSTGTGVSYEQYF	.	TRBV21-1	TRBJ2-7	.
TGTGCCAGCAGCCCCAATTGGTTGCGGGACCCCTCCCGGACGCAGTATTTT	CASSPNWLRDPSRTQYF	.	TRBV28	TRBJ2-3	.
TGTGCCAGCAGCTCCGACAGGCCTCCCTACGAGCAGTACTTC	CASSSDRPPYEQYF	.	TRBV11-2	TRBJ2-7	.
TGTGCCAGCAGCTTTTGGGGGGAGACCCAGTACTTC	CASSFWGETQYF	.	TRBV7-2	TRBJ2-5	.
TGTGCCAGCAGACTAGCGGGAGGGGCGGGCAATGAGCAGTTCTTC	CASRLAGGAGNEQFF	TRBD2	TRBV7-2	TRBJ2-1	once
TGTGCCACGCGAAGGTTGGCGAGTAGCTCCTACGAGCAGTACTTC	CATRRLASSSYEQYF	.	TRBV2	TRBJ2-7	.
TGTGCCAGCATCCCTCCTCCGGACGGTCAGCCCCAGCATTTT	CASIPPPDGQPQHF	.	TRBV7-2	TRBJ1-5	.
TGTGCCAGCAGTGATACAAGAAGGGGAGATACGCAGTATTTT	CASSDTRRGDTQYF	.	TRBV25-1	TRBJ2-3	.
TGCGCCAGCAGGGTGGGACAGACGAACACCGGGGAGCTGTTTTTT	CASRVGQTNTGELFF	TRBD1	TRBV5-1	TRBJ2-2	.
TGCGCCAGCAGCCTCGCCGGGGGAAGCTCCTACAATGAGCAGTTCTTC	CASSLAGGSSYNEQFF	.	TRBV4-3	TRBJ2-1	.
TGTGCCAGTAGTATAGTAGGAACCGGCCTCAGAGGAGATACGCAGTATTTT	CASSIVGTGLRGDTQYF	.	TRBV19	TRBJ2-3	.
TGCGCCAGCAGTGATACAGGGGAGACTGAAGCTTTCTTT	CASSDTGETEAFF	TRBD1	TRBV5-1	TRBJ1-1	.